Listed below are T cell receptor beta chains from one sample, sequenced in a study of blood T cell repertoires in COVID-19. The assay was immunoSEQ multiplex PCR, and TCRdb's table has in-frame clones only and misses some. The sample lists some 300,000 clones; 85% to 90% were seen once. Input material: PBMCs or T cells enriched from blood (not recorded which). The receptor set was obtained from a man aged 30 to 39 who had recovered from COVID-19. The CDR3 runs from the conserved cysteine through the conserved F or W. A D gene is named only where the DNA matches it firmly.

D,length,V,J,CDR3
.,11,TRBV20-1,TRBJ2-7,CSARSLYEQYF
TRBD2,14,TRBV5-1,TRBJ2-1,CASSWGTRYNEQFF
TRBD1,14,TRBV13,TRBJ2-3,CASRYRGGTDTQYF
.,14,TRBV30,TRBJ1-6,CAWGIGTGRSPLHF
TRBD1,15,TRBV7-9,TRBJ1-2,CASSWGTGDNYGYTF
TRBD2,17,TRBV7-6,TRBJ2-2,CASSLSGLAGGIGELFF
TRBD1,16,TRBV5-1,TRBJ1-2,CASREGTGDLNYGYTF
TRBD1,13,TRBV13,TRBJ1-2,CASRLQGDYGYTF
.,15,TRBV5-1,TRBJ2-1,CASTVTPGSYNEQFF
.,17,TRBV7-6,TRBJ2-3,CASSPTDYRLSTDTQYF
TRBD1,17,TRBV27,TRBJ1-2,CASSLVPGDRSMGGYTF
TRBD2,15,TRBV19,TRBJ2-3,CASSIAGGIIDTQYF
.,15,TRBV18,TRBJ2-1,CASSPGLADKNEQFF
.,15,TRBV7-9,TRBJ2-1,CASTALSDSYNEQFF
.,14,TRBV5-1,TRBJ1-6,CASSLEGGDSPLHF
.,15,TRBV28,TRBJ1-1,CASSWGTGKGFSAFF
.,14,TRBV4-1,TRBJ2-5,CASSQGSNKETQYF
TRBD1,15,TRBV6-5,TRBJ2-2,CASKPGQGAYGELFF
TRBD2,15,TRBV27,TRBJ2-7,CASSLSGLGPYEQYF
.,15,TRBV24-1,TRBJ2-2,CATSDYFVNTGELFF
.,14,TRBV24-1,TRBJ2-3,CATSDRRGTDTQYF
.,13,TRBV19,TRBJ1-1,CASSPDRMKLAFF
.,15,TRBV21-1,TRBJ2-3,CASSIGGRSTDTQYF
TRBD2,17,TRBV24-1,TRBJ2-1,CATSDAGLAGVYNEQFF
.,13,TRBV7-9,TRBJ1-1,CASSLQENTEAFF
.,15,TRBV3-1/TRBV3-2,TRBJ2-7,CASSQEGLARYEQYF
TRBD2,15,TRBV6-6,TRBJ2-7,CASRPGTSAYYEQYF
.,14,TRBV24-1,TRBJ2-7,CATSFSGPPYEQYF
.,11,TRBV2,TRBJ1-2,CASRRDYGYTF
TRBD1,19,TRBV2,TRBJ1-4,CASEGHPFRDRGSSEKLFF
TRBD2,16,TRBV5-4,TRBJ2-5,CASSLGTSGGQETQYF
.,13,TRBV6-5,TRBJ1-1,CASSYGLGTEAFF
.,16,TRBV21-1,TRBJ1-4,CASSNKEDRASEKLFF
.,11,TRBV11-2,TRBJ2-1,CASSSSSEQFF
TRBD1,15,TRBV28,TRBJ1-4,CASSGTDATNEKLFF
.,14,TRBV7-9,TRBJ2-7,CASSLDSLNHEQYF
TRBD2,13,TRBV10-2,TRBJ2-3,CASRAGATDTQYF
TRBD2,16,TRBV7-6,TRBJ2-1,CASSLASGRAWGEQFF
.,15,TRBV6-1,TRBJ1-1,CASSERAGEVPEAFF
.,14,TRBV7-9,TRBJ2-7,CASSLDGGVYEQYF
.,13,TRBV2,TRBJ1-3,CASSLTGVNTIYF
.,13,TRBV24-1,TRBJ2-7,CATSGQGSYEQYF
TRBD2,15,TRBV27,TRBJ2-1,CASSWVAGVYNEQFF
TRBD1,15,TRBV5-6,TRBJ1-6,CASSTGQGGNSPLHF
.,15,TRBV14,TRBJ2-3,CASSQRNWGTDTQYF
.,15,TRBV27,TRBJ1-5,CASSPVLVSGQPQHF
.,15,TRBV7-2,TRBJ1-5,CASSYKGQGNQPQHF
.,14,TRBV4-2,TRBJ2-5,CASSQVGLGETQYF
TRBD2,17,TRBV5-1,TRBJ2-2,CASSLYWTSGNTGELFF
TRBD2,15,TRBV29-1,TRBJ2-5,CSVEDVRGGQETQYF